These 14 T cell receptor beta chains share one sample of origin, sequenced in a study of T cells in localized non-small cell lung cancer. This table comes from immunoSEQ multiplex PCR, and its TCRdb copy is limited to in-frame clones, with some not included. This sample carries over 45,000 clones, approximately 90% of them seen once, and the ten largest clones take roughly a fifth. Source: peripheral blood, taken before any cancer treatment. These receptors all stem from a man between 40 and 69 years old with stage I squamous cell lung carcinoma.

This chain joins TRBV27 and TRBJ2-7, with TRBD1 matching over 9 bases. Looked up from germline, CDR1 is MNHEY and CDR2 is SMNVEV (reference sequence). V lost 6 bases and J lost 2; bases outside the gene matches: 2. The CDR3 totals 13 residues. This chain's CDR3 is CASRGDRAYEQYF. CDR3 nucleotide sequence: TGTGCCAGCAGGGGGGACAGGGCCTACGAGCAGTACTTC.

The V call is TRBV4-2, the J call TRBJ2-7, with D perhaps TRBD2 (5 bases). V was cut by 0 bases and J by 2 bases, with 8 bases left in between. The CDR3 loop spans 14 amino acids. The germline V gene has CDR1 LGHNA and CDR2 YNFKEQ. The CDR3 sequence: CASSQERAAYEQYF. The CDR3 DNA is TGTGCCAGCAGCCAAGAGCGGGCCGCCTACGAGCAGTACTTC.

This sequence joins TRBV7-3 and TRBJ2-1, with D perhaps TRBD2 (5 bases). The V gene lost 5 bases and the J gene lost 1 base, with 15 bases spanning the gap. Germline V gene data show CDR1 as SGHTA and CDR2 as FQGTGA. The CDR3 extends over 16 amino acids. CDR3 bases: TGTGCCAGCAGCCCCCCGGGTAGCGCATCCTACAATGAGCAGTTCTTC. It is translated as CASSPPGSASYNEQFF.

A single count supports this clone. The gene calls are TRBV21-1 and TRBJ1-1. TRBV21-1 is shown as a pseudogene. The CDR3 spans 13 residues. CDR3 residues: CASSKSWGTEAFF. Written as DNA, the CDR3 is TGTGCCAGCAGCAAATCTTGGGGGACTGAAGCTTTCTTT.

This chain uses TRBV7-2 with TRBJ1-2; 9 nucleotides agree with TRBD1. The J segment lost 7 bases and the V segment lost 5 bases, leaving 11 bases of the junction unmatched. Germline assignment: CDR1 SGHTA and CDR2 FQGNSA. The CDR3 length is 15 residues. This CDR3 reads CASSLFDRGMGGYTF. The DNA for the CDR3 is TGTGCCAGCAGCCTATTCGACAGGGGGATGGGTGGCTACACCTTC.

The chain employs TRBV15 and TRBJ2-6; TRBD2 is a possible D gene (5 bases). The CDR3 contains 15 residues. The germline V gene encodes CDR1 LNHNV and CDR2 YYDKDF (reference sequence). Trimming left V 5 bases short and J 0 bases short, with 8 bases between. The CDR3 is CATSERSSGANVLTF. CDR3 sequence (DNA): TGTGCCACCAGCGAGCGGAGCTCTGGGGCCAACGTCCTGACTTTC.

The rearrangement links TRBV5-1 to TRBJ2-7; TRBD2 matches at 8 bases. The trim removed 3 bases at V and 5 bases at J, leaving 7 bases unmatched. The germline V gene encodes CDR1 SGHRS and CDR2 YFSETQ. The CDR3 extends over 14 amino acids. CDR3 bases: TGCGCCAGCAGCTCTCGACCGGGACTAGACGAGCAGTACTTC. Translating gives CASSSRPGLDEQYF.

This clone has just one count. The rearrangement uses TRBV2 and TRBJ1-6; the match to TRBD1 covers 7 bases. Germline-derived CDR1 and CDR2 are SNHLY and FYNNEI. There are 16 residues in the CDR3. V dropped 0 bases and J dropped 7; count of bases not matched to a gene: 6. The CDR3 nucleotides are TGTGCCAGCAGTGAAGCGCTTCAAGGGGGCAATTCACCCCTCCACTTT. Its protein is CASSEALQGGNSPLHF.

The V call is TRBV7-2, the J call TRBJ1-6, with D maybe TRBD1 (5 bases). The CDR3 loop spans 16 amino acids. V was shortened by 4 bases and J by 4 bases, with 14 bases between the two germline ends. Germline V gene lookup returns CDR1 SGHTA and CDR2 FQGNSA. The CDR3 DNA sequence: TGTGCCAGCAGCTCCTCCCCTGGGGGGTATAATTCACCCCTCCACTTT. It encodes CASSSSPGGYNSPLHF.

V and J are TRBV18 and TRBJ1-2; D perhaps matches TRBD1 (5 bases). The ends were cut back, 3 bases at V and 3 bases at J, with 14 bases in the middle. Germline V gene sequence: CDR1 KGHSH, CDR2 LQKENI. CDR3 length equals 15 residues. The CDR3 protein is CASSPRTGDDYGYTF. Here the CDR3 DNA reads TGTGCCAGCTCACCGAGGACGGGGGACGACTATGGCTACACCTTC.

V usage is TRBV6-1 and J usage is TRBJ2-7, with D perhaps TRBD2 (6 bases). CDR1 MNHNS and CDR2 SASEGT come from the germline V gene. Trimming took 2 bases from V and 3 from J, leaving 8 bases between them. The CDR3 is made up of 13 amino acids. The CDR3 spells CASSEYGSYEQYF. CDR3 DNA sequence: TGTGCCAGCAGTGAATACGGGAGCTACGAGCAGTACTTC.

The chain has TRBV29-1 and TRBJ2-1, with TRBD2 matching 9 bases. Germline V gives CDR1 SQVTM, CDR2 ANQGSEA. The ends lost 6 bases at V and 4 bases at J; junction bases unmatched: 4. This CDR3 has 13 residues. CDR3 nucleotides: TGCAGCGTCCGGACTAGCGATTACAATGAGCAGTTCTTC. Translated: CSVRTSDYNEQFF.

This clone was detected once. Other DNA sequences in this specimen translate into the identical CDR3. CDR3 sequence: CASSFGTGEETQYF. The CDR3 nucleotides read TGCGCCAGCAGCTTCGGGACAGGCGAAGAGACCCAGTACTTC. The J gene is TRBJ2-5, the V gene TRBV5-1; 8 bases match TRBD1. V shed 2 bases, J shed 3 bases, and the junction held 3 bases outside the gene matches. Germline CDR1 is SGHRS and CDR2 is YFSETQ. The CDR3 totals 14 residues.

The chain uses TRBV7-9 and TRBJ1-1; D is uncertain. The CDR3 extends over 11 amino acids. V was shortened by 9 bases and J by 5 bases, with 10 bases between the two germline ends. Germline V CDR1 and CDR2: SEHNR, FQNEAQ (reference sequence). The CDR3: CASRGETEAFF. The CDR3 nucleotides read TGTGCCAGTAGAGGAGAAACTGAAGCTTTCTTT.